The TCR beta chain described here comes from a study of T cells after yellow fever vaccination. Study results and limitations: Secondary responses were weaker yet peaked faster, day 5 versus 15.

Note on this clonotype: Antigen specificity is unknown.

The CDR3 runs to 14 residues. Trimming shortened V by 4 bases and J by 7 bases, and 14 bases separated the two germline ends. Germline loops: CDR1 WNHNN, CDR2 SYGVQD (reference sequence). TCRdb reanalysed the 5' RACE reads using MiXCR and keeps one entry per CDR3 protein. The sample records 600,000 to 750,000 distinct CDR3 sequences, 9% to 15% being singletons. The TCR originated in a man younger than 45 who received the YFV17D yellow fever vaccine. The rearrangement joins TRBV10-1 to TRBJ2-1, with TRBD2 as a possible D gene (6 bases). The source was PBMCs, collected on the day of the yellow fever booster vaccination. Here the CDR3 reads CASSAMTSRNEQFF. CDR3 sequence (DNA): TGCGCCAGCAGTGCCATGACTAGTAGGAATGAGCAGTTCTTC.